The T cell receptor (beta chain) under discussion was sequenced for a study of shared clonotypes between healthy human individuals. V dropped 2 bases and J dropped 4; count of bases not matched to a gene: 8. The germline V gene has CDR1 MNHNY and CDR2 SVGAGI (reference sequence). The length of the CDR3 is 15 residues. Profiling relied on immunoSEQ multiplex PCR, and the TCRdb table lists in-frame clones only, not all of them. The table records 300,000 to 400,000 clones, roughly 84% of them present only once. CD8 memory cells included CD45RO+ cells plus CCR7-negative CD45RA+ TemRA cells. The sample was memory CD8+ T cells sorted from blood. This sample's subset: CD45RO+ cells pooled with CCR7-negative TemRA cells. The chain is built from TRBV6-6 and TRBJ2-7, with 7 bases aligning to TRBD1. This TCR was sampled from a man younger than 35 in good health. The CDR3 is CASSYPQGMRYEQYF. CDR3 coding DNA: TGTGCCAGCAGTTACCCACAGGGGATGCGGTACGAGCAGTACTTC.